Each of the 22 T cell receptor beta chains below was sequenced from the same sample in a study of T cells after yellow fever vaccination. One entry per CDR3 protein, called by TCRdb with MiXCR from the 5' RACE reads. In the table there are about 360,000 distinct CDR3 sequences, around 6.5% of which are singletons. This sample comprised PBMCs, obtained 5 days after the yellow fever booster vaccination. These receptors all stem from a man aged 30 to 39 who received the YFV17D yellow fever vaccine.

The chain carries TRBV7-2 and TRBJ1-4, with TRBD1 as a possible D gene (5 bases). V lost 3 bases and J 8 bases, leaving 16 bases between the germline ends. The CDR3 has 15 amino acids. Germline V gene data show CDR1 as SGHTA and CDR2 as FQGNSA. The CDR3 here is CASSLDGGRGEKLFF. The CDR3 coding sequence is TGTGCCAGCAGCTTGGATGGGGGTCGGGGCGAAAAACTGTTTTTT.

CDR3 bases: TGTGCCAGCAGTTTAGGGCACTTTAATCAGCCCCAGCATTTT. Its protein is CASSLGHFNQPQHF. The J gene is TRBJ1-5, the V gene TRBV12-3 or TRBV12-4; no clear D. The CDR3 is 14 residues long. V dropped 1 base and J dropped 4 bases, with 8 bases sitting between them.

This clonotype was seen many times. V is TRBV5-1 and J is TRBJ1-6, with no clear D. The V gene's germline CDR1 is SGHRS and CDR2 YFSETQ. The CDR3 has 14 residues. The V gene lost 1 base and the J gene lost 2 bases, with 4 bases spanning the gap. CDR3 amino acids: CASSLQAYNSPLHF. The CDR3 DNA is TGCGCCAGCAGCTTGCAGGCCTATAATTCACCCCTCCACTTT.

The genes are TRBV5-5 and TRBJ2-2, with D perhaps matching TRBD1 (6 bases). The CDR3 sequence is 15 residues long. Germline assignment: CDR1 SGHKS and CDR2 YYEKEE (reference sequence). The germline V and J ends were trimmed by 1 base and 3 bases, with 10 bases remaining between them. CDR3 nucleotides: TGTGCCAGCAGCTTGCAGGGGTTGGACACCGGGGAGCTGTTTTTT. It codes for CASSLQGLDTGELFF.

This clonotype was seen more than once but under ten times. The V and J genes are TRBV5-1 and TRBJ2-1, with 9 bases lining up with TRBD2. CDR1 is SGHRS and CDR2 is YFSETQ in the germline V gene. The CDR3 consists of 15 residues. V lost 4 bases to trimming and J lost 9 bases; unmatched junction nucleotides: 11. As DNA, the CDR3 is TGCGCCAGCAGCCCAGAAGCGGGACTAGCTCGTGAGCAGTTCTTC. It yields the protein CASSPEAGLAREQFF.

The genes are TRBV7-2 and TRBJ2-3, with 8 bases identical to TRBD2. The trim removed 1 base at V and 5 bases at J, leaving 2 bases unmatched. The CDR3 length is 14 residues. Per germline, CDR1 SGHTA and CDR2 FQGNSA. CDR3 nucleotide sequence: TGTGCCAGCAGCTTAGTGGCGGGGGGAGATACGCAGTATTTT. Its protein is CASSLVAGGDTQYF.

This clonotype came up many times. The V gene is TRBV29-1, the J gene TRBJ1-2, with D maybe TRBD1 (5 bases). The CDR3 covers 11 residues. The ends were cut back, 5 bases at V and 10 bases at J, with 14 bases in the middle. Germline V lookup: CDR1 SQVTM, CDR2 ANQGSEA. CDR3 in amino acids: CSVSGPVDYTF. The DNA for the CDR3 is TGCAGCGTTTCGGGACCGGTGGACTACACCTTC.

The genes are TRBV7-9 and TRBJ2-1, with a weak D call TRBD2 (5 bases). CDR3 length: 12 amino acids. Germline V gene sequence: CDR1 SEHNR, CDR2 FQNEAQ (reference sequence). The CDR3 nucleotides are TGTGTGGACGGGATCCGTAACAATGAGCAGTTCTTC. This encodes CVDGIRNNEQFF.

This clonotype was observed at least ten times. This CDR3 reads CSAEGQSRVGEQFF. The CDR3 bases are TGCAGTGCTGAGGGACAGTCACGTGTGGGTGAGCAGTTCTTC. V usage is TRBV20-1 and J usage is TRBJ2-1, with 7 positions matching TRBD1. The CDR3 is 14 residues long. Looked up from germline, CDR1 is DFQATT and CDR2 is SNEGSKA (reference sequence). V lost 5 bases to trimming and J lost 9 bases; unmatched junction nucleotides: 13.

The CDR3 loop is CASSYSQGGPYEQYF. Here the CDR3 DNA reads TGTGCCAGCAGTTACTCACAGGGGGGGCCCTACGAGCAGTACTTC. V gene TRBV6-5 combines with J gene TRBJ2-7; D possibly corresponds to TRBD1 (8 bases). The length of the CDR3 is 15 residues. V lost 0 bases and J lost 2, with 11 bases in between. Germline V CDR1 and CDR2: MNHEY, SVGAGI.

This clonotype was counted between two and nine times. The rearrangement uses TRBV19 and TRBJ2-2; D is unclear. Germline V CDR1 and CDR2: LNHDA, SQIVND (reference sequence). With 5 bases removed from V and 1 base from J, the gap between germline ends came to 8 bases. The CDR3 totals 14 residues. The CDR3 DNA is TGTGCCAGTAGTTTTGGATTGAACACCGGGGAGCTGTTTTTT. It codes for CASSFGLNTGELFF.

This clonotype was counted only a few times. In DNA, the CDR3 is TGCAGTGCTAGAGTGCAAAGGGTTAGCAATCAGCCCCAGCATTTT. Translated: CSARVQRVSNQPQHF. The chain joins TRBV20-1 to TRBJ1-5, with D unclear. The CDR3 covers 15 residues. The V end lost 1 base, the J end lost 0 bases, and 10 bases lay between the germline ends. Germline lookup yields CDR1 DFQATT and CDR2 SNEGSKA (reference sequence).

The chain is built from TRBV5-1 and TRBJ2-3, with a tentative D call TRBD1 (6 bases). CDR1 is SGHRS and CDR2 is YFSETQ in the germline V gene. This CDR3 has 17 amino acids. V lost 0 bases and J 6 bases, leaving 20 bases between the germline ends. The CDR3 region is CASSLGAGAGLRDTQYF. CDR3 sequence (DNA): TGCGCCAGCAGCTTGGGTGCAGGGGCAGGCCTAAGGGATACGCAGTATTTT.

This clonotype was detected many times. This chain links TRBV29-1 with TRBJ1-1; D is undetermined. The CDR3 covers 13 residues. V gave up 1 base and J gave up 7 bases, with 13 bases separating them. Germline V lookup: CDR1 SQVTM, CDR2 ANQGSEA. CDR3 DNA: TGCAGCGTTGAAGCCCTCGCGGTAGGTGAAGCTTTCTTT. This translates into CSVEALAVGEAFF.

Points on this clonotype: Just one base apart from a much larger clone, this may be a read error. The J gene is TRBJ2-7, the V gene TRBV29-1; 9 bases match TRBD1. The CDR3 contains 13 residues. Germline loops: CDR1 SQVTM, CDR2 ANQGSEA. This CDR3 reads CIIGTGTASEQYF. In DNA, the CDR3 is TGCATCATCGGGACAGGGACGGCCTCCGAGCAGTACTTC.

The genes are TRBV12-5 and TRBJ2-7; 8 positions match TRBD1. CDR3 length equals 16 residues. Germline CDR1 and CDR2: LGHNT and FRNRAP. The V segment lost 2 bases and the J segment 3 bases; nucleotides outside the gene matches: 9. This chain's CDR3 is CASGLSTGTGNYEQYF. CDR3 sequence (DNA): TGTGCTAGTGGTTTGTCCACCGGGACAGGTAACTACGAGCAGTACTTC. Looking up the rest from reference TRBV12-5 and TRBJ2-7 gives the full variable domain: DARVTQTPRHKVTEMGQEVTMRCQPILGHNTVFWYRQTMMQGLELLAYFRNRAPLDDSGMPKDRFSAEMPDATLATLKIQPSEPRDSAVYFCASGLSTGTGNYEQYFGPGTRLTVT.

This clonotype turned up a few times. The J gene is TRBJ2-3, the V gene TRBV14; tentative D call: TRBD2 (6 bases). V shed 4 bases and J shed 1 base, with 12 bases lying between them. Per the germline V gene, CDR1 is SGHDN and CDR2 is FVKESK. The CDR3 totals 15 residues. In nucleotides, the CDR3 is TGTGCCAGCAGCCGCGGGACTCCTCGCACAGATACGCAGTATTTT. Residues: CASSRGTPRTDTQYF.

A few counts support this clonotype. The chain uses TRBV7-2 and TRBJ1-2; tentatively, D is TRBD1 (6 bases). V was trimmed by 5 bases and J by 5 bases, leaving 12 bases between them. Germline loops: CDR1 SGHTA, CDR2 FQGNSA. This CDR3 is 13 amino acids long. Here the CDR3 reads CASSRGGWYGYTF. CDR3 nucleotide sequence: TGTGCCAGCAGCAGGGGGGGATGGTATGGCTACACCTTC.

The chain uses TRBV6-2 or TRBV6-3 and TRBJ2-1; either TRBD1 or TRBD2 may fit D (5 bases each). Between the trimmed V and J ends, which lost 6 bases and 11 bases, there was a span of 14 bases. CDR1 is MNHEY and CDR2 is SVGEGT in the germline V gene. The length of the CDR3 is 12 residues. The CDR3 here is CASSRAGTQQFF. CDR3 DNA: TGTGCCAGCAGCCGAGCCGGGACCCAGCAGTTCTTC.

This clonotype was counted between two and nine times. V and J are TRBV5-1 and TRBJ1-1; TRBD1 is a possible D gene (6 bases). This CDR3 contains 14 residues. The germline V gene encodes CDR1 SGHRS and CDR2 YFSETQ. With 1 base removed from V and 5 bases from J, the gap between germline ends came to 12 bases. Written as DNA, the CDR3 is TGCGCCAGCAGCTTGAACAAAGGGGGAACTGAAGCTTTCTTT. Translation: CASSLNKGGTEAFF.

This clonotype has just a few counts. The chain employs TRBV30 and TRBJ1-2; D remains unclear. This CDR3 has 13 residues. Germline values: CDR1 GTSNPN, CDR2 SVGIG (reference sequence). V lost 0 bases to trimming and J lost 4 bases, with 9 bases between them. The CDR3 is CAWSVPEGYGYTF. In DNA, the CDR3 is TGTGCCTGGAGTGTTCCCGAAGGCTATGGCTACACCTTC.

CDR3: CASSFRQGGEQYF. Here the CDR3 DNA reads TGTGCCAGCAGCTTCCGCCAGGGGGGCGAGCAGTACTTC. The chain uses TRBV7-9 and TRBJ2-7; D is perhaps TRBD1 (7 bases). CDR1 SEHNR and CDR2 FQNEAQ come from the germline V gene (reference sequence). This CDR3 is built from 13 residues. V was shortened by 3 bases and J by 6 bases, with 12 bases between the two germline ends.